Detailed here is one T cell receptor (beta chain). The antigen it recognizes is unknown. One base away there is no much larger clone; base qualities are not given. This record belongs to a study of cytotoxic CD8 clonotypes in ibrutinib-treated CLL (dated by TCRdb to about 2021). For the study in its entirety: The cohort included around 15 treatment-naive and under 13 relapsed/refractory patients; about 17 were IGHV unmutated. Partial responses were observed in roughly 24 patients and complete responses in 2; after a median follow-up of about 69 months, remission was maintained in approximately 14 patients and progression was observed in 12. Response samples were taken after a median of 12 months on treatment, ranging from roughly 6 to 36 months. On average, each sample yielded roughly 260,000 productive templates and about 100,000 productive rearrangements. Longitudinal samples were obtainable from about 30% of the 86 participants in the trial. Cryopreserved peripheral blood mononuclear cells were collected at three points: before therapy, at response, and at either sustained remission or disease progression. All remission and progressive disease samples were collected while patients were still receiving ibrutinib.

Broader findings and caveats from the paper: Sustained-remission and progressing patients did not have matched sampling times, and lymph node repertoires were not examined. Public clonotypes were rare and either shrank or stayed stable during treatment, and the rise in clonality at ibrutinib response reflected expansion of private clonotypes. At ibrutinib response clonality went up, during sustained remission it held steady, and at progression it dropped back toward baseline. Baseline clonality was found to be higher than that of age-matched healthy donors and was strongly correlated with circulating CD8+ T-cell counts.

A MiSeq instrument was used for deep resolution sequencing, which targeted depths ranging from 1 in 1 million up to 1 in 200,000 T cells, with coverage averaging 10x for each clonotype. The immunoSEQ hsTCRB Kit was used to generate the TCR beta libraries. The study's own analysis went as follows. Data were analyzed with ImmunoSEQ Data Assistant and ImmunoSEQ Analyzer, with V, D and J genes assigned per IMGT definitions. Clonality was computed as one minus normalized Shannon entropy of productive rearrangement frequencies, ranging from 0 to 1. Only overrepresented clonotypes making up at least 0.05% of the repertoire of each patient were included in the public clonotype analysis. Approximately 13 age-matched healthy donor repertoires from immuneACCESS served as clonality controls. TCRdb's version of the immuneACCESS table is confined to in-frame rearrangements and falls short of the full clone set. An unresolved V gene accounts for under half of the shortfall where checked; the remainder is of unknown origin. For V, J and clone size, that table is used; D and trimming come from the DNA. The sample table lists 200,000 to 250,000 clones, just under 80% of them with a count of one. Clones ranked in the top ten supply more than 9.5% of the sample.

The time point label on this specimen signifies: approximately 11 months on ibrutinib. For TCR beta library preparation, roughly 2.2 micrograms of genomic DNA was extracted from cryopreserved PBMCs. Longitudinal blood samples from CLL patients receiving ibrutinib monotherapy were subjected to high-throughput TCR beta sequencing. The patients took part in an open-label, single-center phase 2 trial of ibrutinib monotherapy. The trim is 1 base for V and 8 bases for J, with a gap of 6 bases between the germline ends. The CDR3 measures 12 amino acids from cysteine to phenylalanine. CDR3 DNA is the only sequence kept; it has 36 bases, read in frame from the first base. CDR1 and CDR2, looked up from the germline V gene (reference sequence), are SEHNR and FQNEAQ.

The specimen was PBMCs, collected after 12 months of ibrutinib treatment. This TCR was sampled from a human donor with chronic lymphocytic leukemia. The rearranged segments are TRBV7-9 and TRBJ2-1; too little of a D gene remains to name it. The DNA sequence is TGTGCCAGCAGCTTAGTCGGAGATGAGCAGTTCTTC. Its translation is CASSLVGDEQFF.